These 14 T cell receptor beta chains were sequenced from one sample in a study of blood T cells in healthy people across ages. Next came a second PCR, run for about 7 to 12 cycles, which used a sample-barcoded 5' primer along with a J-beta primer mix. TCRdb independently ran MiXCR on the 5' RACE reads; one entry per CDR3 protein. The sample lists more than 1,000,000 distinct CDR3 sequences, roughly a quarter occurring once. These sequences were also reported in another study, on T cells of mothers and their children.

Sequencing used blood. Every receptor here comes from a girl aged 2-10 years in good health.

This chain links TRBV5-6 with TRBJ1-5; D not resolved. The germline V and J ends were trimmed by 0 bases and 5 bases, with 6 bases remaining between them. The length of the CDR3 is 13 residues. Germline lookup yields CDR1 SGHDT and CDR2 YYEEEE. CDR3: CASSLDPDQPQHF. CDR3 nucleotide sequence: TGTGCCAGCAGCTTGGACCCGGATCAGCCCCAGCATTTT.

This clonotype appeared a few times. The V gene is TRBV7-3, the J gene TRBJ2-3; D perhaps matches TRBD2 (6 bases). The V end was cut by 4 bases, the J end by 2 bases, with 13 bases between. CDR3 size: 15 residues. Germline values: CDR1 SGHTA, CDR2 FQGTGA. CDR3 amino acids: CASSSNGLYTDTQYF. The DNA of the CDR3 is TGTGCCAGCAGCTCGAACGGACTATACACAGATACGCAGTATTTT.

The sample holds a few counts of this clonotype. V and J are TRBV2 and TRBJ2-5; D is uncertain. With 1 base removed from V and 0 bases from J, the gap between germline ends came to 0 bases. The CDR3 totals 12 residues. Germline V gene sequence: CDR1 SNHLY, CDR2 FYNNEI. The CDR3 protein is CASSEDQETQYF. The CDR3 DNA is TGTGCCAGCAGTGAAGACCAAGAGACCCAGTACTTC.

The chain recombines TRBV5-1 with TRBJ2-7; 10 positions match TRBD1. The CDR3 totals 15 residues. Germline V gene lookup returns CDR1 SGHRS and CDR2 YFSETQ. The V segment lost 4 bases and the J segment 0 bases; nucleotides outside the gene matches: 4. Here the CDR3 DNA reads TGCGCCAGCAGCACTCGGACAGGGGGCTCCTACGAGCAGTACTTC. It specifies CASSTRTGGSYEQYF.

This clonotype was counted between two and nine times. This rearrangement joins TRBV4-3 to TRBJ2-1; TRBD2 aligns across 7 bases. Germline CDR1 and CDR2: LGHNA and YSLEER. The CDR3 length is 18 residues. With 0 bases clipped from V and 8 bases from J, the junction kept 16 bases outside the gene matches. CDR3 sequence reads: CASSQDAPQSGVGDEQFF. The CDR3 coding sequence is TGCGCCAGCAGCCAAGATGCGCCTCAGAGCGGGGTAGGGGATGAGCAGTTCTTC.

In its sample, this clonotype was seen a few times. The rearrangement joins TRBV18 to TRBJ1-2; no reliable D call. Germline V gene sequence: CDR1 KGHSH, CDR2 LQKENI. The CDR3 loop spans 15 amino acids. V was clipped by 2 bases and J by 0 bases, with 10 bases between them. CDR3 protein: CASSPAAVSNYGYTF. DNA for the CDR3: TGTGCCAGCTCACCAGCTGCGGTATCTAACTATGGCTACACCTTC.

This clonotype was detected once. A single base separates this from a much larger clone, so it may be a read error. The chain couples TRBV20-1 to TRBJ2-1; 12 nucleotides align to TRBD2. The CDR3 is 16 residues long. In germline, CDR1 is DFQATT, CDR2 SNEGSKA (reference sequence). V dropped 5 bases and J dropped 3; count of bases not matched to a gene: 8. The CDR3 nucleotides read TGCAGTGCTCCCGAACTAGCGGGAGGAATCTACAATGAGCAGTTCTTC. It codes for CSAPELAGGIYNEQFF.

The sample holds a few counts of this clonotype. This rearrangement joins TRBV4-3 to TRBJ2-5; D not certain. The CDR3 sequence is 15 residues long. Trimming cost V 0 bases and J 0 bases, with 8 bases left between them. Germline V CDR1 and CDR2: LGHNA, YSLEER. This CDR3 is CASSQDRWYQETQYF. CDR3 bases: TGCGCCAGCAGCCAAGATCGTTGGTACCAAGAGACCCAGTACTTC.

The V call is TRBV6-5, the J call TRBJ1-4; TRBD1 agrees at 10 bases. V dropped 6 bases and J dropped 5; count of bases not matched to a gene: 6. The CDR3 has 15 residues. Germline CDR1 reads MNHEY; CDR2 reads SVGAGI. The CDR3 spells CASSPGTGENEKLFF. The CDR3 DNA follows: TGTGCCAGCAGCCCCGGGACAGGGGAGAATGAAAAACTGTTTTTT.

This clonotype was seen a handful of times. The chain recombines TRBV9 with TRBJ2-1; 8 bases match TRBD1. The CDR3 covers 14 residues. The junction had 6 bases not matched to a gene; V was cut back by 1 base and J by 9 bases. The germline gives CDR1 SGDLS, CDR2 YYNGEE. In DNA, the CDR3 is TGTGCCAGCAGCGTACTTCAGGGGGCAGGTGAGCAGTTCTTC. Its translation: CASSVLQGAGEQFF.

This clonotype was found a few times. The J gene is TRBJ1-2, the V gene TRBV6-5; 7 bases align to TRBD1. This CDR3 spans 14 amino acids. Germline V gene data show CDR1 as MNHEY and CDR2 as SVGAGI. Germline trimming cut 0 bases from V and 6 bases from J; bases unmatched to any gene: 4. The CDR3 nucleotides read TGTGCCAGCAGTTACTCAGAGGGGGCGGATGGCTACACCTTC. It specifies CASSYSEGADGYTF.

In its sample, this clonotype was seen a few times. The chain joins TRBV5-1 to TRBJ2-3; 8 bases are shared with TRBD2. The CDR3 has 16 amino acids. V lost 2 bases and J lost 1; bases outside the gene matches: 6. Germline V lookup: CDR1 SGHRS, CDR2 YFSETQ. CDR3: CASSFFGGGRTDTQYF. The CDR3, as DNA: TGCGCCAGCAGCTTCTTTGGCGGGGGGCGCACAGATACGCAGTATTTT.

This chain links TRBV10-3 with TRBJ2-7; D is undetermined. Germline V gene data show CDR1 as ENHRY and CDR2 as SYGVKD. Trimming cost V 2 bases and J 2 bases, with 13 bases left between them. This CDR3 has 15 amino acids. In nucleotides, the CDR3 is TGTGCCATCAGTGAGCCTCAACAAGCAGCCTACGAGCAGTACTTC. Translating gives CAISEPQQAAYEQYF.

This chain joins TRBV12-3 or TRBV12-4 and TRBJ2-1; TRBD2 might be the D (5 bases). The end of the DNA is better explained by TRBJ2-7, so the J call may be wrong. The CDR3 is 15 residues long. Here the CDR3 DNA reads TGTGCCAGCAGTTTATATCTTTTCGGGGATTACGAGCAGTACTTC. Translating gives CASSLYLFGDYEQYF.